These 31 T cell receptor beta chains share one sample of origin, sequenced in a study of cytomegalovirus exposure and HLA in healthy donors. PCR used 60 Vbeta primers and 13 Jbeta primers. The repertoire was sequenced with immunoSEQ multiplex PCR; TCRdb's copy has only in-frame clones and lacks some. The sample records 100,000 to 150,000 clones, about four fifths being singletons. The sequencing sample was made of PBMCs. These receptors originate from an older woman in good health and CMV-seropositive.

The gene calls are TRBV18 and TRBJ1-2, with 9 bases fitting TRBD1. The germline V gene has CDR1 KGHSH and CDR2 LQKENI. The length of the CDR3 is 13 residues. V lost 4 bases, J lost 6 bases, and 3 bases stayed unmatched. Written as DNA, the CDR3 is TGTGCCAGCTCACTGGGACAGGGTGATGGCTACACCTTC. Residues: CASSLGQGDGYTF.

This clone occurred once. The chain uses TRBV19 and TRBJ1-3; possibly TRBD1 for D (5 bases). Trimming took 2 bases from V and 0 from J, leaving 8 bases between them. CDR1 LNHDA and CDR2 SQIVND come from the germline V gene (reference sequence). The CDR3 spans 15 residues. CDR3 DNA sequence: TGTGCCAGTAGTATAAGGGGTCACTCTGGAAACACCATATATTTT. Translation: CASSIRGHSGNTIYF.

This clone was recorded a few times. The chain combines TRBV9 with TRBJ2-5, with TRBD2 matching 8 bases. The CDR3 is made up of 14 amino acids. V dropped 1 base and J dropped 3; count of bases not matched to a gene: 2. Germline lookup yields CDR1 SGDLS and CDR2 YYNGEE. CDR3 bases: TGTGCCAGCAGCGTATCGGGAGGGGAAGAGACCCAGTACTTC. As protein: CASSVSGGEETQYF.

V is TRBV19 and J is TRBJ2-4; TRBD1 agrees at 8 bases. The CDR3 extends over 19 amino acids. The trim removed 6 bases at V and 0 bases at J, leaving 16 bases unmatched. Germline V CDR1 and CDR2: LNHDA, SQIVND (reference sequence). CDR3 in DNA: TGTGCCAGTAGGGAAACCGGGACAGGACCGATCTTAGCCAAAAACATTCAGTACTTC. It translates to CASRETGTGPILAKNIQYF.

The gene calls are TRBV6-5 and TRBJ2-7; 8 bases map to TRBD1. After removal of 5 bases from V and 3 bases from J, the junction contained 6 bases not matched to a gene. The CDR3 consists of 14 residues. Germline V CDR1 and CDR2: MNHEY, SVGAGI. The CDR3 nucleotides are TGTGCCAGCAGTCGACAGACAGGGGTCTACGAGCAGTACTTC. Protein product: CASSRQTGVYEQYF.

CDR3 nucleotide sequence: TGTGCCAGCAGCTTGGGACTAGCGGGAAACTACGAGCAGTACTTC. It encodes CASSLGLAGNYEQYF. This chain links TRBV5-4 with TRBJ2-7; 11 bases agree with TRBD2. The CDR3 runs 15 residues. V lost 0 bases, J lost 3 bases, and 2 bases stayed unmatched. Germline CDR1 reads SGHNT; CDR2 reads YYREEE (reference sequence).

The rearrangement links TRBV7-9 to TRBJ2-7; 7 positions match TRBD2. V trimming: 3 bases; J trimming: 6 bases; junction bases outside the gene matches: 2. The CDR3 is 12 residues long. Looked up from germline, CDR1 is SEHNR and CDR2 is FQNEAQ (reference sequence). CDR3 region: CASSLGGAEQYF. The CDR3 coding sequence is TGTGCCAGCAGCTTGGGAGGGGCCGAGCAGTACTTC.

As regards this clone: Its ends do not fully match the called genes, so a read error is possible. This chain joins TRBV7-9 and TRBJ2-6; 10 bases match TRBD1. The CDR3 length is 15 residues. Per the germline V gene, CDR1 is SEHNR and CDR2 is FQNEAQ (reference sequence). CDR3 DNA: TGTTCCAGCAGCCTCGGACAGGGGGACGCCAACGTCCTGACTTTC. Amino acid sequence: CSSSLGQGDANVLTF.

About this clone: The sample has other DNA sequences that encode this CDR3 too. The V and J genes are TRBV30 and TRBJ2-5; 7 bases are a match to TRBD2. V was pared by 3 bases and J by 5 bases, with 9 bases of the junction left unmatched. Germline CDR1 reads GTSNPN; CDR2 reads SVGIG (reference sequence). The CDR3 spans 14 residues. The CDR3 is CAWSPGGAQETQYF. CDR3 coding DNA: TGTGCCTGGAGCCCGGGGGGAGCGCAGGAGACCCAGTACTTC.

This clone was picked up one time. The genes are TRBV5-8 and TRBJ1-5; 10 bases agree with TRBD1. The CDR3 loop spans 14 amino acids. Losses at the gene ends were 3 bases for V and 6 bases for J; bases not matched to a gene: 3. Germline V gene data show CDR1 as SGHTS and CDR2 as YDEGEE. DNA of the CDR3: TGTGCCAGCAGCTGGGACAGGGGTCGTCAGCCCCAGCATTTT. This encodes CASSWDRGRQPQHF.

This clone has only one observation. The chain combines TRBV28 with TRBJ1-2; D is undetermined. Looked up from germline, CDR1 is MDHEN and CDR2 is SYDVKM. The CDR3 covers 14 residues. The V and J ends lost 8 bases and 7 bases respectively, with 20 bases between them. The CDR3 nucleotides read TGTGCCAGCGGCCCGTACGAGGGCGCGGGTGGCTACACCTTC. Amino acids: CASGPYEGAGGYTF.

This clone was found once. The rearrangement joins TRBV19 to TRBJ2-2; D is unclear. The CDR3 is 15 residues long. The germline V gene has CDR1 LNHDA and CDR2 SQIVND (reference sequence). V gave up 1 base and J gave up 3 bases, with 9 bases separating them. The CDR3 spells CASSIARLDTGELFF. DNA for the CDR3: TGTGCCAGTAGTATAGCCAGGTTAGACACCGGGGAGCTGTTTTTT.

The rearrangement joins TRBV7-2 to TRBJ2-5; 14 bases map to TRBD2. Near its end, the DNA agrees better with TRBJ2-7, so the J call may be wrong. CDR3 length equals 16 residues. The germline CDR1 and CDR2 sequences are SGHTA and FQGNSA. This chain's CDR3 is CASSSSGTSGSFEQYF. CDR3 coding DNA: TGTGCCAGCAGCTCCTCCGGGACTAGCGGGAGTTTCGAGCAGTACTTC.

This clone has a single count. V and J are TRBV5-5 and TRBJ1-4; TRBD1 aligns across 7 bases. Germline V gene data show CDR1 as SGHKS and CDR2 as YYEKEE (reference sequence). V lost 3 bases, J lost 8 bases, and 10 bases stayed unmatched. The CDR3 contains 15 residues. Written as DNA, the CDR3 is TGTGCCAGCAGCTGGACAACAGGGGAAGGAGAAAAACTGTTTTTT. Translation: CASSWTTGEGEKLFF. The whole variable domain, remainder taken from reference TRBV5-5 and TRBJ1-4, is DAGVTQSPTHLIKTRGQQVTLRCSPISGHKSVSWYQQVLGQGPQFIFQYYEKEERGRGNFPDRFSARQFPNYSSELNVNALLLGDSALYLCASSWTTGEGEKLFFGSGTQLSVL.

CDR3 in amino acids: CASSLILAGYEQYF. The CDR3 bases are TGTGCCAGCAGCTTAATTCTAGCAGGCTACGAGCAGTACTTC. The chain employs TRBV13 and TRBJ2-7; tentative D call: TRBD2 (5 bases). Germline V gene sequence: CDR1 PRHDT, CDR2 FYEKMQ (reference sequence). The CDR3 has 14 amino acids. V lost 2 bases and J lost 3, with 11 bases in between.

This chain links TRBV20-1 with TRBJ1-2, with D possibly matching TRBD1 (5 bases). Deletions cut 1 base from V and 9 bases from J, with 9 bases between. CDR3 size: 11 residues. CDR1 and CDR2 (germline): DFQATT, SNEGSKA (reference sequence). CDR3 nucleotide sequence: TGCAGTGCTAGAGTCCAGGGCCGCTACACCTTC. It is translated as CSARVQGRYTF.

The rearrangement links TRBV30 to TRBJ1-3; the D gene is possibly TRBD1 (6 bases). This CDR3 has 14 residues. Germline V lookup: CDR1 GTSNPN, CDR2 SVGIG (reference sequence). Trimming cost V 2 bases and J 2 bases, with 10 bases left between them. CDR3 amino acids: CAWSSDSPGNTIYF. As DNA, the CDR3 is TGTGCCTGGAGTTCGGACAGCCCTGGAAACACCATATATTTT.

This sequence joins TRBV18 and TRBJ1-1, with TRBD1 as a possible D gene (6 bases). CDR3 length equals 15 residues. The germline V gene encodes CDR1 KGHSH and CDR2 LQKENI. V lost 1 base and J 3 bases, leaving 12 bases between the germline ends. The CDR3 is CASSPLGAGDTEAFF. The CDR3 region has the DNA TGTGCCAGCTCACCACTGGGGGCAGGGGACACTGAAGCTTTCTTT.

CDR3 nucleotides: TGTGCCATCAGTGAGTTACAGACGAACACTGAAGCTTTCTTT. Protein sequence: CAISELQTNTEAFF. The chain has TRBV10-3 and TRBJ1-1; the D is unclear. This CDR3 contains 14 residues. Trimming removed 1 base from V and 1 base from J, with 7 bases in between. Per the germline V gene, CDR1 is ENHRY and CDR2 is SYGVKD.

The CDR3 coding sequence is TGTGCCAGCAGCCCGCAGGGTCCGCTCTCTGGGGCCAACGTCCTGACTTTC. Its translation: CASSPQGPLSGANVLTF. V and J are TRBV9 and TRBJ2-6; D possibly corresponds to TRBD1 (5 bases). Germline CDR1 SGDLS, CDR2 YYNGEE. This CDR3 region has 17 residues. Deletions cut 4 bases from V and 0 bases from J, with 14 bases between.

This chain connects TRBV27 to TRBJ2-3; the match to TRBD1 covers 8 bases. This CDR3 spans 16 amino acids. With 5 bases clipped from V and 0 bases from J, the junction kept 7 bases outside the gene matches. Germline CDR1 reads MNHEY; CDR2 reads SMNVEV (reference sequence). This chain's CDR3 is CASSLYRGASTDTQYF. The CDR3 DNA sequence: TGTGCCAGCAGTCTGTACAGGGGGGCTAGCACAGATACGCAGTATTTT.

This chain connects TRBV19 to TRBJ2-3; 9 nucleotides align to TRBD2. V dropped 6 bases and J dropped 5; count of bases not matched to a gene: 6. Germline assignment: CDR1 LNHDA and CDR2 SQIVND (reference sequence). This CDR3 has 14 residues. CDR3 in amino acids: CASSPGLAGDTQYF. The CDR3 DNA sequence: TGTGCCAGTAGCCCGGGACTAGCAGGAGATACGCAGTATTTT.

The rearrangement uses TRBV30 and TRBJ2-6; no clear D gene. V was cut by 4 bases and J by 0 bases, with 7 bases left in between. Germline CDR1 is GTSNPN and CDR2 is SVGIG (reference sequence). The CDR3 covers 14 residues. CDR3 DNA sequence: TGTGCCTGGACAGGCTTCTCTGGGGCCAACGTCCTGACTTTC. It codes for CAWTGFSGANVLTF. Combining the CDR3 with reference TRBV30 and TRBJ2-6 gives the whole variable domain SQTIHQWPATLVQPVGSPLSLECTVEGTSNPNLYWYRQAAGRGLQLLFYSVGIGQISSEVPQNLSASRPQDRQFILSSKKLLLSDSGFYLCAWTGFSGANVLTFGAGSRLTVL.

V usage is TRBV12-2 and J usage is TRBJ1-5. TRBV12-2 is an annotated pseudogene. This CDR3 contains 10 residues. The CDR3 region has the DNA TGTGCACCACGCGGTCAGCCCCAGCATTTT. Translation: CAPRGQPQHF.

This CDR3 is CACLPGTGGNSPLHF. CDR3 bases: TGTGCCTGCCTCCCCGGGACAGGGGGAAATTCACCCCTCCACTTT. The V gene is TRBV30, the J gene TRBJ1-6; 11 positions agree with TRBD1. There are 15 residues in the CDR3. V dropped 6 bases and J dropped 7; count of bases not matched to a gene: 8. Germline V lookup: CDR1 GTSNPN, CDR2 SVGIG (reference sequence). The whole variable domain, remainder taken from reference TRBV30 and TRBJ1-6, is SQTIHQWPATLVQPVGSPLSLECTVEGTSNPNLYWYRQAAGRGLQLLFYSVGIGQISSEVPQNLSASRPQDRQFILSSKKLLLSDSGFYLCACLPGTGGNSPLHFGNGTRLTVT.

J is TRBJ1-3 and V is TRBV9; D unresolved. The V end was cut by 1 base, the J end by 0 bases, with 17 bases between. In germline, CDR1 is SGDLS, CDR2 YYNGEE. The CDR3 has 18 residues. The CDR3 bases are TGTGCCAGCAGCGTAATCGGGGAACCCAAGAGCTCTGGAAACACCATATATTTT. This translates into CASSVIGEPKSSGNTIYF.

The gene calls are TRBV4-2 and TRBJ1-2; 7 nucleotides agree with TRBD1. V gave up 0 bases and J gave up 2 bases; unmatched junction bases: 0. The CDR3 runs 14 residues. Germline assignment: CDR1 LGHNA and CDR2 YNFKEQ. CDR3 nucleotide sequence: TGTGCCAGCAGCCAAGACAGGGGGAACTATGGCTACACCTTC. Amino acids: CASSQDRGNYGYTF.

The J gene is TRBJ1-6, the V gene TRBV2; unclear D gene. CDR3 length equals 14 residues. Germline-derived CDR1 and CDR2 are SNHLY and FYNNEI. With 5 bases removed from V and 11 bases from J, the gap between germline ends came to 16 bases. In nucleotides, the CDR3 is TGTGCCAGCAGTCCTATCACCGGGGAGGCACCCCTCCACTTT. Its translation: CASSPITGEAPLHF.

The rearrangement links TRBV7-2 to TRBJ1-2; TRBD1 agrees at 8 bases. This CDR3 contains 15 residues. The germline V gene has CDR1 SGHTA and CDR2 FQGNSA. V was clipped by 1 base and J by 3 bases; unmatched bases: 4. The DNA for the CDR3 is TGTGCCAGCAGCTTAGGCCCAGGGGGCGACTATGGCTACACCTTC. Protein product: CASSLGPGGDYGYTF.

CDR3: CASSGEEPREPLHF. The DNA for the CDR3 is TGTGCCAGCAGCGGAGAAGAGCCCAGGGAACCCCTCCACTTT. The V gene is TRBV6-1, the J gene TRBJ1-6, with D possibly matching TRBD1 (5 bases). CDR1 and CDR2 (germline): MNHNS, SASEGT. The germline V and J ends were trimmed by 6 bases and 12 bases, with 18 bases remaining between them. CDR3 length equals 14 residues.

V gene TRBV9 combines with J gene TRBJ2-7; D is possibly TRBD1 (6 bases). In germline, CDR1 is SGDLS, CDR2 YYNGEE. V gave up 4 bases and J gave up 3 bases, with 14 bases separating them. The CDR3 is made up of 14 amino acids. The DNA for the CDR3 is TGTGCCAGCAGCAGCCGGGACATCAGCTACGAGCAGTACTTC. Protein sequence: CASSSRDISYEQYF. The variable domain in full, with the rest retrieved from reference TRBV9 and TRBJ2-7, is DSGVTQTPKHLITATGQRVTLRCSPRSGDLSVYWYQQSLDQGLQFLIQYYNGEERAKGNILERFSAQQFPDLHSELNLSSLELGDSALYFCASSSRDISYEQYFGPGTRLTVT.